Below, one TCR beta chain is given with its context. Its antigen is not known. These data belong to a study of T cells in localized non-small cell lung cancer. Regarding the study as a whole: Median detection of top 100 tumor clones in adjacent lung was 57 clones. Adjacent uninvolved lung had the highest clonality, suggesting focused antigen responses. Patients showing higher blood T cell density tended to see longer overall survival.

TCRdb's table, derived via immunoSEQ multiplex PCR, lists solely in-frame clones and lacks some. The profile shows more than 8,000 clones, around 92% of them singletons. This CDR3 contains 15 residues. J was trimmed by 4 bases and V by 1 base; bases with no gene match: 5. Germline V lookup: CDR1 SEHNR, CDR2 FQNEAQ (reference sequence). The receptor's source is an older female donor with stage II squamous cell lung carcinoma. The gene calls are TRBV7-9 and TRBJ1-1; TRBD1 aligns across 8 bases. The specimen was peripheral blood, collected before any cancer treatment. The CDR3 loop reads CASSLDGTGFTEAFF. CDR3 coding DNA: TGTGCCAGCAGCTTAGATGGGACAGGTTTCACTGAAGCTTTCTTT.